These 27 T cell receptor beta chains were all obtained from the same sample, sequenced in a study of blood T cell repertoires in COVID-19. Clones were sequenced by immunoSEQ multiplex PCR, and TCRdb holds only the in-frame ones, with some missing. This sample has 200,000 to 250,000 clones, with roughly 87% found just once. Sequencing was done on a sample of PBMCs or T cells enriched from blood (not recorded which). Every receptor here comes from a man aged 18-30 years with acute COVID-19.

The chain employs TRBV30 and TRBJ1-5; TRBD1 agrees at 8 bases. The junction had 0 bases not matched to a gene; V was cut back by 1 base and J by 4 bases. This CDR3 is built from 13 residues. CDR1 and CDR2 (germline): GTSNPN, SVGIG (reference sequence). CDR3 in amino acids: CAWSGTGNQPQHF. The CDR3 region has the DNA TGTGCCTGGAGTGGGACAGGGAATCAGCCCCAGCATTTT.

The J gene is TRBJ2-1, the V gene TRBV24-1; 14 bases map to TRBD2. CDR1 and CDR2 (germline): KGHDR, SFDVKD. CDR3 size: 21 residues. V shed 1 base and J 8 bases; nucleotides not matched to a gene: 18. CDR3 protein: CATSDLSMVGRTSGRTDEQFF. As DNA, the CDR3 is TGTGCCACCAGTGATTTATCAATGGTCGGAAGGACTAGCGGGAGGACCGATGAGCAGTTCTTC.

This clone was recorded only once. CDR3 sequence reads: CAWKMESVKETQYF. The DNA for the CDR3 is TGTGCCTGGAAAATGGAGTCGGTGAAAGAGACCCAGTACTTC. V gene TRBV30 combines with J gene TRBJ2-5; no firm D call. The germline V and J ends were trimmed by 4 bases and 3 bases, with 15 bases remaining between them. The CDR3 runs 14 residues. Germline lookup yields CDR1 GTSNPN and CDR2 SVGIG (reference sequence).

This clone was counted a few times. The chain employs TRBV7-8 and TRBJ1-1; 7 bases map to TRBD1. J was trimmed by 0 bases and V by 0 bases; bases with no gene match: 4. The CDR3 contains 16 residues. Germline CDR1 and CDR2: SGHVS and FQNEAQ. The CDR3 DNA reads TGTGCCAGCAGCTTAGCGGACAGGACCGTGAACACTGAAGCTTTCTTT. Protein sequence: CASSLADRTVNTEAFF.

The genes are TRBV14 and TRBJ2-7; D might be TRBD1 (6 bases). The V gene lost 4 bases and the J gene lost 3 bases, with 13 bases spanning the gap. Germline CDR1 reads SGHDN; CDR2 reads FVKESK. This CDR3 has 14 residues. In nucleotides, the CDR3 is TGTGCCAGCAGCCTCCGGGACACTTTCTACGAGCAGTACTTC. Its protein product is CASSLRDTFYEQYF.

This rearrangement joins TRBV25-1 to TRBJ1-5; TRBD1 is a possible D gene (6 bases). CDR3 length equals 14 residues. The V gene's germline CDR1 is MGHDK and CDR2 SYGVNS. With 4 bases removed from V and 3 bases from J, the gap between germline ends came to 10 bases. The CDR3 loop reads CASSAGGANQPQHF. CDR3 sequence (DNA): TGTGCCAGCAGTGCTGGGGGGGCCAATCAGCCCCAGCATTTT.

This clone is a singleton in its sample. Here the CDR3 reads CATSEGAGSHYGYTF. CDR3 sequence (DNA): TGTGCCACCAGTGAGGGGGCAGGGTCGCACTATGGCTACACCTTC. The chain couples TRBV24-1 to TRBJ1-2; tentative D call: TRBD1 (6 bases). The CDR3 has 15 residues. V gave up 4 bases and J gave up 3 bases, with 14 bases separating them. Germline CDR1 and CDR2: KGHDR and SFDVKD.

CDR3 coding DNA: TGTGCCAGCAGCTTAGGCAGCAGGCTCACCGGGGAGCTGTTTTTT. This encodes CASSLGSRLTGELFF. The chain is built from TRBV7-9 and TRBJ2-2, with D unresolved. Trimming took off 1 base at V and 4 bases at J, with 10 bases between the two ends. From germline, CDR1 is SEHNR and CDR2 FQNEAQ (reference sequence). This CDR3 is 15 amino acids long.

The V gene is TRBV28, the J gene TRBJ1-2; possible D gene TRBD1, 5 bases. Trimming shortened V by 10 bases and J by 0 bases, and 18 bases separated the two germline ends. Germline CDR1 MDHEN, CDR2 SYDVKM. This CDR3 spans 15 amino acids. CDR3 coding DNA: TGTGCCACCACTTCGGGGGGTGGGCCTAACTATGGCTACACCTTC. Its protein product is CATTSGGGPNYGYTF.

This clone showed up just once. V is TRBV2 and J is TRBJ2-5; D may be TRBD2 (6 bases). Trimming stripped 0 bases from V and 0 bases from J, with 11 bases between. From germline, CDR1 is SNHLY and CDR2 FYNNEI. CDR3 length: 16 amino acids. The CDR3 here is CASSEARGGNQETQYF. The DNA of the CDR3 is TGTGCCAGCAGTGAAGCCCGAGGCGGGAACCAAGAGACCCAGTACTTC. Filled out from reference TRBV2 and TRBJ2-5, the complete variable domain reads EPEVTQTPSHQVTQMGQEVILRCVPISNHLYFYWYRQILGQKVEFLVSFYNNEISEKSEIFDDQFSVERPDGSNFTLKIRSTKLEDSAMYFCASSEARGGNQETQYFGPGTRLLVL.

This rearrangement joins TRBV7-3 to TRBJ2-1; D perhaps matches TRBD2 (6 bases). The CDR3 is 14 amino acids. The V gene lost 0 bases and the J gene lost 10 bases, with 13 bases spanning the gap. Germline CDR1 is SGHTA and CDR2 is FQGTGA. The CDR3 nucleotides are TGTGCCAGCAGCTTAACTGCCCCCAGCGGGGAGCAGTTCTTC. Its translation: CASSLTAPSGEQFF.

The genes are TRBV19 and TRBJ1-3; unclear D gene. This CDR3 comprises 15 residues. V was clipped by 3 bases and J by 0 bases, with 9 bases between them. Germline V gene data show CDR1 as LNHDA and CDR2 as SQIVND (reference sequence). The CDR3 protein is CASSIGGFSGNTIYF. For the CDR3, the DNA is TGTGCCAGTAGTATTGGAGGCTTCTCTGGAAACACCATATATTTT.

This clone was seen a handful of times. The chain couples TRBV4-1 to TRBJ2-7, with D perhaps matching TRBD2 (5 bases). The length of the CDR3 is 14 residues. CDR1 and CDR2 from the germline V gene are MGHRA and YSYEKL. The V end was cut by 2 bases, the J end by 6 bases, with 14 bases between. CDR3 DNA: TGCGCCAGCAGCCAACCTGCGGGCTACTCCGAGCAGTACTTC. Amino acids: CASSQPAGYSEQYF.

The chain carries TRBV15 and TRBJ1-5; tentative D call: TRBD1 (6 bases). The germline V gene has CDR1 LNHNV and CDR2 YYDKDF (reference sequence). V was pared by 3 bases and J by 3 bases, with 9 bases between. The CDR3 has 14 amino acids. CDR3 bases: TGTGCCACCAGCAGTCAGGGGATCAATCAGCCCCAGCATTTT. Its translation is CATSSQGINQPQHF.

This chain links TRBV11-3 with TRBJ2-4; 9 bases align to TRBD2. Losses at the gene ends were 0 bases for V and 6 bases for J; bases not matched to a gene: 9. The germline CDR1 and CDR2 sequences are SGHNT and YENEEA. CDR3 length equals 17 residues. The CDR3 nucleotides read TGTGCCAGCAGCTTAGAAACTAGCGGGTTCCAGGGAAACATTCAGTACTTC. This gives the protein CASSLETSGFQGNIQYF.

The rearrangement links TRBV29-1 to TRBJ1-1; D remains ambiguous. This CDR3 is 11 amino acids long. Trimming stripped 4 bases from V and 3 bases from J, with 6 bases between. The germline CDR1 and CDR2 sequences are SQVTM and ANQGSEA. The CDR3 protein is CSVVADTEAFF. The CDR3, as DNA: TGCAGCGTTGTCGCGGACACTGAAGCTTTCTTT.

The chain employs TRBV23-1 and TRBJ2-3; 9 positions agree with TRBD2. TRBV23-1 is an open reading frame whose function is uncertain. This CDR3 is built from 16 residues. J gave up 6 bases and V 0 bases, and 7 bases lay outside the gene matches. The CDR3 DNA reads TGCGCCAGCAGTCAATCTTGCGGGAGGGCATCGGATACGCAGTATTTT. It yields the protein CASSQSCGRASDTQYF.

This rearrangement joins TRBV25-1 to TRBJ2-3; a possible D gene is TRBD2 (5 bases). CDR3 length: 16 residues. V was trimmed by 3 bases and J by 3 bases, leaving 16 bases between them. Germline CDR1 is MGHDK and CDR2 is SYGVNS. The CDR3, as DNA: TGTGCCAGCAGTGAGAGGACTGATACCTCTACAGATACGCAGTATTTT. As protein: CASSERTDTSTDTQYF.

The chain links TRBV3-1 (or the pseudogene TRBV3-2) to TRBJ1-2; D is possibly TRBD1 (6 bases). This CDR3 has 15 amino acids. V was pared by 4 bases and J by 0 bases, with 12 bases between. Germline lookup yields CDR1 LGHDT and CDR2 YNNKEL (reference sequence). The CDR3 is CASSPRTDPNYGYTF. As DNA, the CDR3 is TGTGCCAGCAGCCCCAGGACAGATCCTAACTATGGCTACACCTTC.

The chain combines TRBV14 with TRBJ2-7; TRBD2 matches at 7 bases. The CDR3 spans 14 residues. Trimming removed 2 bases from V and 4 bases from J; junction bases left unmatched: 5. Germline V gives CDR1 SGHDN, CDR2 FVKESK. The CDR3 protein is CASSQFAGVYEQYF. The CDR3 DNA sequence: TGTGCCAGCAGCCAATTTGCGGGAGTTTACGAGCAGTACTTC.

The chain recombines TRBV7-2 with TRBJ2-3, with D maybe TRBD2 (6 bases). The germline V gene encodes CDR1 SGHTA and CDR2 FQGNSA. CDR3 length equals 15 residues. V gave up 5 bases and J gave up 0 bases, with 12 bases separating them. The CDR3 spells CASSPIAASTDTQYF. The CDR3 DNA reads TGTGCCAGCAGCCCTATAGCGGCTAGCACAGATACGCAGTATTTT.

The rearrangement links TRBV5-4 to TRBJ2-2; 14 nucleotides match TRBD2. The V gene end was trimmed by 4 bases and the J gene end by 8 bases; junction bases not matched to a gene: 7. The CDR3 totals 16 residues. Germline V CDR1 and CDR2: SGHNT, YYREEE (reference sequence). CDR3 coding DNA: TGTGCCAGCAGCGAGGGACTAGCGGGAGCAGGGGGGGAGCTGTTTTTT. Its translation is CASSEGLAGAGGELFF. Drawing the rest from reference TRBV5-4 and TRBJ2-2, the complete variable domain is ETGVTQSPTHLIKTRGQQVTLRCSSQSGHNTVSWYQQALGQGPQFIFQYYREEENGRGNFPPRFSGLQFPNYSSELNVNALELDDSALYLCASSEGLAGAGGELFFGEGSRLTVL.

V gene TRBV7-6 combines with J gene TRBJ1-1; perhaps TRBD1 as D (6 bases). The germline V gene encodes CDR1 SGHVS and CDR2 FNYEAQ. Trimming took off 1 base at V and 5 bases at J, with 14 bases between the two ends. The CDR3 consists of 15 residues. The CDR3 here is CASSLGEGVSTEAFF. The CDR3 bases are TGTGCCAGCAGCTTAGGTGAGGGGGTATCGACTGAAGCTTTCTTT.

The V call is TRBV4-3, the J call TRBJ1-2; the D is unclear. CDR1 and CDR2 from the germline V gene are LGHNA and YSLEER. The CDR3 covers 13 residues. Trimming took 0 bases from V and 6 from J, leaving 8 bases between them. CDR3 sequence (DNA): TGCGCCAGCAGCCAAGAAGTGCGGGATGGCTACACCTTC. Its translation is CASSQEVRDGYTF.

The J gene is TRBJ2-1, the V gene TRBV19; TRBD1 is a possible D gene (5 bases). With 3 bases removed from V and 2 bases from J, the gap between germline ends came to 11 bases. This CDR3 region has 15 residues. From germline, CDR1 is LNHDA and CDR2 SQIVND (reference sequence). The CDR3 loop reads CASSMDTHTYNEQFF. As DNA, the CDR3 is TGTGCCAGTAGTATGGACACCCACACCTACAATGAGCAGTTCTTC.

CDR3 amino acids: CASSSVLNTEAFF. CDR3 nucleotide sequence: TGTGCCAGTAGTTCCGTCCTGAACACTGAAGCTTTCTTT. The gene calls are TRBV19 and TRBJ1-1; D is uncertain. The CDR3 has 13 amino acids. Germline CDR1 reads LNHDA; CDR2 reads SQIVND (reference sequence). Trimming took 5 bases from V and 0 from J, leaving 7 bases between them.

This rearrangement joins TRBV5-8 to TRBJ1-1; D is ambiguous. V shed 0 bases and J shed 6 bases, with 18 bases lying between them. The CDR3 consists of 16 residues. CDR1 SGHTS and CDR2 YDEGEE come from the germline V gene. The DNA for the CDR3 is TGTGCCAGCAGCTTGGAGACAATGCTCCTCGGCGCTGAAGCTTTCTTT. This encodes CASSLETMLLGAEAFF.